This record concerns one T cell receptor beta chain sequence. Its antigen is undetermined. Clones were read by immunoSEQ multiplex PCR, and TCRdb kept only the in-frame ones, dropping some. Of around 94,000 clones listed, approximately 88% were seen once; the top ten hold 14%. Germline CDR1 and CDR2: KGHSH and LQKENI. The CDR3 has 16 amino acids. With 4 bases removed from V and 4 bases from J, the gap between germline ends came to 16 bases. The data derive from a study of identifying expanded T cells in peripheral blood. Points from the study as a whole: Across healthy donors, higher total template counts meant significantly greater approximately two-week count variance.

This sequence was found in a person between 18 and 75 years old in good health. This sequence joins TRBV18 and TRBJ1-4, with TRBD1 as a possible D gene (6 bases). Sequenced input: blood. CDR3 residues: CASSRLQGNDNEKLFF. CDR3 nucleotides: TGTGCCAGCTCACGTCTACAGGGTAATGATAATGAAAAACTGTTTTTT.